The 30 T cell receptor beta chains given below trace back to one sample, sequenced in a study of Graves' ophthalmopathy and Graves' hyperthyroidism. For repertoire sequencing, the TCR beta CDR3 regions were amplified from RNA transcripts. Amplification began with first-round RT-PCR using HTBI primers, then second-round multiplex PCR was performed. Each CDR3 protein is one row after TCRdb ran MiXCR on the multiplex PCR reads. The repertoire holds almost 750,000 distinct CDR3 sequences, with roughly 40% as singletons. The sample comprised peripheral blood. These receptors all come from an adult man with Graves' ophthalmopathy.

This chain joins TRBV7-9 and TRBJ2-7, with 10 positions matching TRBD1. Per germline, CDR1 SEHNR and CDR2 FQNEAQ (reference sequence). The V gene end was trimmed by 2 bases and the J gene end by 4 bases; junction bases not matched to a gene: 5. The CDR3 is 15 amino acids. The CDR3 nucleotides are TGTGCCAGCAGCTTACTGACAGGGGGCGTATACGAGCAGTACTTC. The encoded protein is CASSLLTGGVYEQYF.

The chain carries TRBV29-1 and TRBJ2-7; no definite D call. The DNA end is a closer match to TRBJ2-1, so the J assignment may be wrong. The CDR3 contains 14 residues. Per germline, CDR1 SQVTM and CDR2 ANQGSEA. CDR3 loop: CSVEDPRSSVGQFF. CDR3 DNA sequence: TGCAGCGTTGAAGATCCTCGGTCAAGCGTGGGGCAGTTCTTC.

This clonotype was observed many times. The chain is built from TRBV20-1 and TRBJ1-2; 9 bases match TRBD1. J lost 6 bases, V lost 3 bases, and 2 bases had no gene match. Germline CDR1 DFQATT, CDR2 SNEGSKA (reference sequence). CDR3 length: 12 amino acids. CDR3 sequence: CSASWTGDGYTF. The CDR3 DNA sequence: TGCAGTGCTAGCTGGACAGGGGATGGCTACACCTTC.

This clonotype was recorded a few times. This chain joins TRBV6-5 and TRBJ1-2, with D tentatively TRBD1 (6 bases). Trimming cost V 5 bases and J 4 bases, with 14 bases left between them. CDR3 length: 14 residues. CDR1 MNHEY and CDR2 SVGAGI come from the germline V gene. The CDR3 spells CASSNGGAGYGYTF. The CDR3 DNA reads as TGTGCCAGCAGTAACGGGGGGGCTGGCTATGGCTACACCTTC.

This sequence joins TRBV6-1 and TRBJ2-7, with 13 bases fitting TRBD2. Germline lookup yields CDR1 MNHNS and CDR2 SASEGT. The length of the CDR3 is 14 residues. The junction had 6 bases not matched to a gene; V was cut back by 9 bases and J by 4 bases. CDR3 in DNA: TGTGCCAGTGCGGGGACTAGCGGGATGTACGAGCAGTACTTC. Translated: CASAGTSGMYEQYF.

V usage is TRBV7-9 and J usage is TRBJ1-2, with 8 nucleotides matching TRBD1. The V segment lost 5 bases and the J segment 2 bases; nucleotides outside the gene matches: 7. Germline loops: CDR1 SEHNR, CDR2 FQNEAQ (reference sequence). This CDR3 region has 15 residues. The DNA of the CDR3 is TGTGCCAGCAGCCAATGGACAGGGCTCAACTATGGCTACACCTTC. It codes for CASSQWTGLNYGYTF.

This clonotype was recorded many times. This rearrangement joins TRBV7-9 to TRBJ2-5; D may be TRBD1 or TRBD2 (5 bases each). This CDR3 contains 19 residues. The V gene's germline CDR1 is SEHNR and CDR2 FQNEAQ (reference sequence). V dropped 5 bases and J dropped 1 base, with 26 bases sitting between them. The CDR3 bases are TGTGCCAGCAGCAGAGGGCCAGCCGGGACCCTAGGTGGCCAAGAGACCCAGTACTTC. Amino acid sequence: CASSRGPAGTLGGQETQYF.

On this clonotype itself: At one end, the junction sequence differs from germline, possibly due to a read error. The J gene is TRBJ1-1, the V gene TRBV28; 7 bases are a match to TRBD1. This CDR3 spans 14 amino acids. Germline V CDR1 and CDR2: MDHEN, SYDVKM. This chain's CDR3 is CASSFNRGHTEAFF. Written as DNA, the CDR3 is TGTGCCAGCAGTTTTAACAGGGGCCACACTGAAGCCTTCTTT.

CDR3 in amino acids: CAGRVRRGGYTF. CDR3 nucleotides: TGTGCCGGGAGGGTCAGGAGGGGAGGCTACACCTTC. The chain uses TRBV5-5 and TRBJ1-2; D perhaps matches TRBD1 (5 bases). CDR3 length equals 12 residues. Trimming took 10 bases from V and 8 from J, leaving 18 bases between them. Looked up from germline, CDR1 is SGHKS and CDR2 is YYEKEE (reference sequence).

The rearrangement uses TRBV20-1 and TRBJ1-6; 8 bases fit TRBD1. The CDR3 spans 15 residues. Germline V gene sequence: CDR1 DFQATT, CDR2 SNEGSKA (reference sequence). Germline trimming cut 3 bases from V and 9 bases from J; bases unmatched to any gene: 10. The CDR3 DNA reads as TGCAGTGCTAGTGATCAAGGACAGGGATCTTCACCCCTCCACTTT. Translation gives CSASDQGQGSSPLHF.

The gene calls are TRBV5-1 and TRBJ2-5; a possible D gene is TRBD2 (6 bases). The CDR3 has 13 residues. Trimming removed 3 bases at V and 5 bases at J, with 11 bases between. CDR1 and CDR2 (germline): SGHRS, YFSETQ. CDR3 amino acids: CASSWRDGETQYF. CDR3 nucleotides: TGCGCCAGCAGCTGGAGGGACGGGGAGACCCAGTACTTC.

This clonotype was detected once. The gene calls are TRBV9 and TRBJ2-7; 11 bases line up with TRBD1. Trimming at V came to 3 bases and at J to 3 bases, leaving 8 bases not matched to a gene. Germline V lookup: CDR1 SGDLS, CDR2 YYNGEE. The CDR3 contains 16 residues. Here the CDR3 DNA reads TGTGCCAGCAGCGGCAGCGGGGACAGGGGGTACTACGAGCAGTACTTC. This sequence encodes CASSGSGDRGYYEQYF.

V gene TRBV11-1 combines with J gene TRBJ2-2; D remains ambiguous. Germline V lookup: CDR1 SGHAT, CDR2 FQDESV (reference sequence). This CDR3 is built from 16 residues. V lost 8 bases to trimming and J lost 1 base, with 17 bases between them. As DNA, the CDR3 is TGTGCCAGCTCACCCTTTCGATCAAAGAACACCGGGGAGCTGTTTTTT. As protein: CASSPFRSKNTGELFF.

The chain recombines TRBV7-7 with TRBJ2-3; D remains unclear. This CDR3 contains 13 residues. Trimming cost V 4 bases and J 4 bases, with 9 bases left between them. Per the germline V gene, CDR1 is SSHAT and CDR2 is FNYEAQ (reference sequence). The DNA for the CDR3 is TGTGCCAGCAGCTCCCAGTTTGCAGATACGCAGTATTTT. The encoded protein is CASSSQFADTQYF. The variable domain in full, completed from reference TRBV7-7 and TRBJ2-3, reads GAGVSQSPRYKVTKRGQDVTLRCDPISSHATLYWYQQALGQGPEFLTYFNYEAQPDKSGLPSDRFSAERPEGSISTLTIQRTEQRDSAMYRCASSSQFADTQYFGPGTRLTVL.

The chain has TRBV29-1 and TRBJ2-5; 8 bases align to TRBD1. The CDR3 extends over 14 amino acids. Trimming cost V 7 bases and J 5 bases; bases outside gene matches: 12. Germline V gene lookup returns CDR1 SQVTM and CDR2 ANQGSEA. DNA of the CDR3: TGCAGCGCCTGTTACAGGGGGGCTAATGAGACCCAGTACTTC. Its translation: CSACYRGANETQYF.

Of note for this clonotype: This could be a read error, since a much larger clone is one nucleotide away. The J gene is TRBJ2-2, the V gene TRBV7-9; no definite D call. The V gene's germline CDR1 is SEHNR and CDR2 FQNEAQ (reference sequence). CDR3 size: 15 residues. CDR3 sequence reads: CAGSRLLTDTGELFF. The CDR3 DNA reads TGTGCCGGCAGCAGACTCCTGACGGACACCGGGGAGCTGTTTTTT.

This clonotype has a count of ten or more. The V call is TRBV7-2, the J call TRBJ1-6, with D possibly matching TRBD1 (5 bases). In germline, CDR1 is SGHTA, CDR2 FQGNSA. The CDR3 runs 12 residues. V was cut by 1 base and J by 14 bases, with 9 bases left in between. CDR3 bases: TGTGCCAGCAGCTTAGGGGGGTTTTCCCTCCACTTT. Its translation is CASSLGGFSLHF.

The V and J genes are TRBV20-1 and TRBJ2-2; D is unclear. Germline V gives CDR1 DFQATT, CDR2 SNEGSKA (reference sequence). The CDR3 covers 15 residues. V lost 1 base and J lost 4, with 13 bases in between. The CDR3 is CSARVWRHLTGELFF. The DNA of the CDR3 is TGCAGTGCTAGAGTTTGGCGACACCTCACCGGGGAGCTGTTTTTT.

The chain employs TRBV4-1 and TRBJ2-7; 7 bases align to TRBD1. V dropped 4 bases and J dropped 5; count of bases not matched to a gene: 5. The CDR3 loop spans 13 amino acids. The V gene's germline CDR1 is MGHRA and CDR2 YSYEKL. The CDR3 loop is CASSPRQGHEQYF. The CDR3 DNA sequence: TGCGCCAGCAGCCCTAGACAGGGTCACGAGCAGTACTTC.

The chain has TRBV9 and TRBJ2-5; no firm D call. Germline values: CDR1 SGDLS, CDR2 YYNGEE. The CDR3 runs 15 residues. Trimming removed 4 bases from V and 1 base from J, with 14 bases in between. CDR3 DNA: TGTGCCAGCAGCCAAGATCTTGCTAGCCAAGAGACCCAGTACTTC. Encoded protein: CASSQDLASQETQYF.

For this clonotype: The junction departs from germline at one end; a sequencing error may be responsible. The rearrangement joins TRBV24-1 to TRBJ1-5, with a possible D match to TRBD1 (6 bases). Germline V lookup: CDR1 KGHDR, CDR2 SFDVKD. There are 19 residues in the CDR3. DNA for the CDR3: TGTGCCAGCAGTTACTCCTTTCCGGGGGGCCGGGGAAGCAATCAGCCCCAGCATTTT. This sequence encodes CASSYSFPGGRGSNQPQHF.

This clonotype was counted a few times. The CDR3 here is CASSVGPDSNQPQHF. In DNA, the CDR3 is TGTGCCAGCAGCGTAGGGCCCGATAGCAATCAGCCCCAGCATTTT. The gene calls are TRBV9 and TRBJ1-5; D uncertain. Germline loops: CDR1 SGDLS, CDR2 YYNGEE. The CDR3 runs 15 residues. V shed 0 bases and J shed 0 bases, with 7 bases lying between them.

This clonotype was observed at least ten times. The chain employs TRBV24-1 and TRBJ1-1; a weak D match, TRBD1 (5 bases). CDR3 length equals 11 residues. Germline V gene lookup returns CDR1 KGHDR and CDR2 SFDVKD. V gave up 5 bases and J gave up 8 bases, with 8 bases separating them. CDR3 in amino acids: CATSVGTEAFF. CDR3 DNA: TGTGCCACCAGTGTGGGGACGGAAGCTTTCTTT.

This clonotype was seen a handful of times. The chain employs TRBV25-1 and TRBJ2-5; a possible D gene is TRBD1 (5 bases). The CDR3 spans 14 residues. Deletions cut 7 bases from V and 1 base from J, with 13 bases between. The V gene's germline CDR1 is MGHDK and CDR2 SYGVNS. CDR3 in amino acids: CASTRQWAQETQYF. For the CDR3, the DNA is TGTGCCAGCACCCGACAGTGGGCCCAAGAGACCCAGTACTTC.

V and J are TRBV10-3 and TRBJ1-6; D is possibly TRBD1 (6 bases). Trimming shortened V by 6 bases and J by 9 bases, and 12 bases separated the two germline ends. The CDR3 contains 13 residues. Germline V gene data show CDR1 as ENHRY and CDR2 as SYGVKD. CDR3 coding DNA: TGTGCCATCAGCACAACAGGGTCTTCACCCCTCCACTTT. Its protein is CAISTTGSSPLHF.

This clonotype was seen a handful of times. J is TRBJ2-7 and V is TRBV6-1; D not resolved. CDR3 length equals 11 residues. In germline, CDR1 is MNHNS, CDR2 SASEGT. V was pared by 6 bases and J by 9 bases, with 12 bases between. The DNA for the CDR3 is TGTGCCAGCAGCCGGAGTCATCCGCAGTACTTC. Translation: CASSRSHPQYF.

The CDR3 sequence is CASSQGMSYEQYF. CDR3 sequence (DNA): TGTGCCAGTAGTCAGGGGATGAGTTACGAGCAGTACTTC. This chain joins TRBV19 and TRBJ2-7; a possible D gene is TRBD1 (6 bases). The CDR3 contains 13 residues. V was cut by 5 bases and J by 4 bases, with 12 bases left in between. CDR1 is LNHDA, CDR2 SQIVND, per germline (reference sequence).

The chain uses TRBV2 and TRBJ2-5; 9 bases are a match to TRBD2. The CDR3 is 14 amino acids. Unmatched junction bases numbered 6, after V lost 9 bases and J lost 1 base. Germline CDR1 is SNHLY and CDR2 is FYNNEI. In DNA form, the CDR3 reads TGTGCCAGTCAACGCGGGGGGGCCCAAGAGACCCAGTACTTC. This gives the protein CASQRGGAQETQYF.

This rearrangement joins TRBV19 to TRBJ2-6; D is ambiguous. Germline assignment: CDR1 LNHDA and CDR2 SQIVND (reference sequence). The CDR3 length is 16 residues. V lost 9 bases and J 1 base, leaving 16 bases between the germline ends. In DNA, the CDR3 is TGTGCCAGCGAACCCGGTCAGGATTCTGGGGCCAACGTCCTGACTTTC. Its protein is CASEPGQDSGANVLTF.

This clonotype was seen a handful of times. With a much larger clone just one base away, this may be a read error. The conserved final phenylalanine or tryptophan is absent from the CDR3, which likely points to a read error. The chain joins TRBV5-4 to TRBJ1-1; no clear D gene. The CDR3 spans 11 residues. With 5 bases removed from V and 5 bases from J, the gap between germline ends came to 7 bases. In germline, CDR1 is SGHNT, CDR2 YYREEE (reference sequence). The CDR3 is CASRPKTEAFL. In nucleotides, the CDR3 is TGTGCCAGCAGGCCCAAAACTGAAGCTTTCCTT.